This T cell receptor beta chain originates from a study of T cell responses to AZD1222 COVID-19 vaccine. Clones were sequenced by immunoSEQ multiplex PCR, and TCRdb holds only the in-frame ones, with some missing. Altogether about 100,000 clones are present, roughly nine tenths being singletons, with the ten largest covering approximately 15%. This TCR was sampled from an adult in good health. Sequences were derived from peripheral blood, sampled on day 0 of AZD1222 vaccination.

The chain's CDR3 is CATSRDPGQREAFF. CDR3 nucleotides: TGTGCCACCAGCAGAGACCCGGGACAGAGGGAAGCTTTCTTT. The J gene is TRBJ1-1, the V gene TRBV15; TRBD1 matches 7 bases. The germline CDR1 and CDR2 sequences are LNHNV and YYDKDF (reference sequence). The junction had 6 bases not matched to a gene; V was cut back by 0 bases and J by 8 bases. This CDR3 has 14 residues.